The rows below give T cell receptor beta chains drawn from one sample of a study of blood T cells in healthy people across ages. One entry per CDR3 protein results from TCRdb running MiXCR on the 5' RACE reads. The sample includes hundreds of thousands of distinct CDR3 sequences, under 25% of them seen just once. The sequencing input was blood. The source of these receptors is a man between 65 and 85 years old in good health. Each CDR3 is given with its conserved first and last residue. Each record gives: V gene, clone size, J gene, D gene, CDR3 DNA, CDR3 protein. The D gene is left open where the match is weak. Size tells how often a clone was seen (once, few, many) or the class of an expanded clone, and some rows leave it out.

>TRBV2|few|TRBJ2-7|TRBD1
TGTGCCAGCAGAGGGGGCAGGGACTCCTACGAGCAGTACTTC
CASRGGRDSYEQYF
>TRBV9|NA|TRBJ2-3|NA
TGTGCCAGCAGCGTAGATGGGAGCCCAGATACGCAGTATTTT
CASSVDGSPDTQYF
>TRBV7-2|NA|TRBJ2-7|NA
TGTGCCAGCAGCCCCCAGAATCTCGGCGAGCAGTACTTC
CASSPQNLGEQYF
>TRBV29-1|NA|TRBJ2-7|TRBD1
TGCAACGTTGGGGGACAGGGCTACGAGCAGTACTTC
CNVGGQGYEQYF
>TRBV6-5|NA|TRBJ1-2|TRBD1
TGTGCCAGCTCGGGACAGCTAGATTACACCTTC
CASSGQLDYTF
>TRBV7-2|few|TRBJ2-3|TRBD2
TGTGCCAGCAGCCCTAGCGGGACAATTTTCACTGATACGCAGTATTTT
CASSPSGTIFTDTQYF
>TRBV20-1|few|TRBJ2-3|NA
TGCAGTGCGGACCCGACTTCAGATACGCAGTATTTT
CSADPTSDTQYF
>TRBV20-1|few|TRBJ2-5|NA
TGCAGTGCTATCTCGTTCGCGGCGGCCTCTCAAGAGACCCAGTACTTC
CSAISFAAASQETQYF
>TRBV20-1|few|TRBJ2-1|TRBD2
TGCAGTGCTCAAAGCGGGAGGGTTTACAATGAGCAGTTCTTC
CSAQSGRVYNEQFF
>TRBV25-1|few|TRBJ2-1|TRBD1
TGTGCCAGCAGTCTCCGGGACAGGGACGACAATGAGCAGTTCTTC
CASSLRDRDDNEQFF
>TRBV20-1|few|TRBJ2-1|TRBD2
TGCAGTGCTAGATCGGGACTATCCTACAATGAGCAGTTCTTC
CSARSGLSYNEQFF
>TRBV5-8|many|TRBJ2-5|TRBD1
TGTGCCAGCAGCTTGGCGACAGGGTCTCAGGGAGAGACCCAGTACTTC
CASSLATGSQGETQYF
>TRBV27|few|TRBJ1-1|TRBD1
TGTGCCAGCAGCCCCGGACAGGGACGGATCACTGAAGCTTTCTTT
CASSPGQGRITEAFF
>TRBV5-1|NA|TRBJ2-7|TRBD2
TGCGCCAGCAGCTCCGGGACTAGATACGAGCAGTACTTC
CASSSGTRYEQYF
>TRBV20-1|NA|TRBJ2-2|NA
TGCAGTGCTAGGGACTCCTCCAACGGGGAGCTGTTTTTT
CSARDSSNGELFF
>TRBV10-3|few|TRBJ2-1|TRBD2
TGTGCCATCAGCGGGGTGACTGGTAGCGGGAGGGACAATGAGCAGTTCTTC
CAISGVTGSGRDNEQFF
>TRBV20-1|NA|TRBJ1-5|NA
TGCAGTGCTAGAGTTGGGTTGGCAATCAGCAATCAGCCCCAGCATTTT
CSARVGLAISNQPQHF